The present T cell receptor (beta chain) was sequenced within a study of shared clonotypes between healthy human individuals. Study results and caveats: Larger estimated richness was generally recorded for naive subsets relative to memory subsets. Sequencing depth was expected to influence donor clonotype sharing.

The CDR3 has 14 residues. V was shortened by 5 bases and J by 0 bases, with 10 bases between the two germline ends. The germline V gene encodes CDR1 MDHEN and CDR2 SYDVKM. Concerning this clone itself: The target antigen is unknown.

The naive CD8 subset, CD45RO-negative cells positively selected for CCR7, excluded terminally differentiated effector memory CD45RA+ cells. For each subset, genomic DNA was distributed in equal portions over several immunoSEQ plates. In the original processing: Junction-only sequences produced by ImmunoSEQ had no quality scores, so filtering differed. TCRdb's table, derived via immunoSEQ multiplex PCR, lists solely in-frame clones and lacks some. V, J and clone size are those of that table, while D and trimming were read from the DNA. This sample has hundreds of thousands of clones, with about 95% found just once.

The clonotype originates from a woman aged 30 to 39 in good health. V gene TRBV28 combines with J gene TRBJ1-2; D perhaps matches TRBD1 (5 bases). What was sequenced was naive CD8+ T cells sorted from blood. The chain's CDR3 is CASSPGPTNYGYTF. The CDR3 coding sequence is TGTGCCAGCAGTCCGGGACCGACTAACTATGGCTACACCTTC.